Following are 18 T cell receptor beta chains from one sample sequenced in a study of radiation and T cells in renal cell carcinoma. Time point defined: baseline pretreatment blood. As for treatment: 15 Gy SBRT to primary tumor, nephrectomy 4 weeks later. Data came from immunoSEQ multiplex PCR; TCRdb stores just in-frame clones and leaves some out. The table has approximately 150,000 clones, roughly 83% seen once. The sequenced sample was blood, obtained from a patient whose treatment included radiotherapy and nephrectomy. The receptors derive from a woman between 50 and 59 years old with renal cell carcinoma.

This clone was recorded a few times. The chain has TRBV29-1 and TRBJ1-5; TRBD1 matches at 8 bases. V lost 5 bases to trimming and J lost 4 bases; unmatched junction nucleotides: 4. This CDR3 spans 13 amino acids. Germline values: CDR1 SQVTM, CDR2 ANQGSEA. CDR3 sequence reads: CSVPGQGNQPQHF. DNA for the CDR3: TGCAGCGTTCCTGGACAGGGTAATCAGCCCCAGCATTTT.

CDR3 DNA: TGTGCCAGCAGTTACGGTAGCAATCAGCCCCAGCATTTT. Translation: CASSYGSNQPQHF. V and J are TRBV6-5 and TRBJ1-5; unclear D gene. The V end was cut by 2 bases, the J end by 0 bases, with 2 bases between. The CDR3 covers 13 residues. Germline CDR1 and CDR2: MNHEY and SVGAGI.

This sequence joins TRBV9 and TRBJ1-2; D possibly corresponds to TRBD1 (5 bases). The CDR3 sequence is 16 residues long. V was clipped by 3 bases and J by 1 base, with 16 bases between them. Per germline, CDR1 SGDLS and CDR2 YYNGEE. CDR3 sequence: CASSAPRGFLNYGYTF. The CDR3 nucleotides are TGTGCCAGCAGCGCCCCGAGGGGCTTCCTTAACTATGGCTACACCTTC.

This clone occurred a few times. The gene calls are TRBV28 and TRBJ1-5; D call uncertain. V shed 8 bases and J shed 2 bases, with 4 bases lying between them. The CDR3 is 11 amino acids. Germline-derived CDR1 and CDR2 are MDHEN and SYDVKM. The CDR3 DNA sequence: TGTGCCAGCCAAGGCAATCAGCCCCAGCATTTT. Its protein is CASQGNQPQHF.

This chain uses TRBV5-1 with TRBJ1-6; D uncertain. The V and J ends lost 4 bases and 9 bases respectively, with 17 bases between them. Germline values: CDR1 SGHRS, CDR2 YFSETQ. There are 15 residues in the CDR3. The CDR3 coding sequence is TGCGCCAGCAGCGGTACCCAGAGTATCGGTTCACCCCTCCACTTT. It yields the protein CASSGTQSIGSPLHF.

The chain has TRBV15 and TRBJ2-7, with D possibly being TRBD1 or TRBD2 (5 bases each). Germline-derived CDR1 and CDR2 are LNHNV and YYDKDF (reference sequence). CDR3 size: 13 residues. V was clipped by 0 bases and J by 9 bases, with 12 bases between them. The chain's CDR3 is CATSRDRGEWQYF. Written as DNA, the CDR3 is TGTGCCACCAGCAGAGATAGAGGGGAGTGGCAGTACTTC.

Judged by abundance, this clone is medium-sized (0.01 to 0.1%). The chain employs TRBV29-1 and TRBJ1-2, with D unclear. V was pared by 4 bases and J by 6 bases, with 9 bases between. There are 11 residues in the CDR3. The germline V gene has CDR1 SQVTM and CDR2 ANQGSEA. The CDR3 region has the DNA TGCAGCGTTGGGGCAGATAATGGCTACACCTTC. Amino acids: CSVGADNGYTF.

This clone was seen only a few times. This sequence joins TRBV30 and TRBJ1-2; D gene ambiguous. CDR3 length: 10 amino acids. V dropped 3 bases and J dropped 5 bases, with 4 bases sitting between them. CDR1 and CDR2 (germline): GTSNPN, SVGIG (reference sequence). The CDR3: CAWRGYGYTF. CDR3 DNA: TGTGCCTGGAGGGGTTATGGCTACACCTTC.

This clone was detected a few times. Other nucleotide sequences in the sample specify the same CDR3. The CDR3 spells CASSPAYEQYF. In DNA form, the CDR3 reads TGTGCCAGCAGCCCTGCCTACGAGCAGTACTTC. This chain joins TRBV7-2 and TRBJ2-7, with no clear D. V was clipped by 5 bases and J by 2 bases, with 4 bases between them. Germline CDR1 and CDR2: SGHTA and FQGNSA. CDR3 length equals 11 residues.

Points on this clone: The germline gene is not matched at one end of the junction; a read error may be the cause. The rearrangement links TRBV14 to TRBJ2-7; maybe TRBD2 (5 bases). The CDR3 has 12 amino acids. Germline assignment: CDR1 SGHDN and CDR2 FVKESK. The CDR3 sequence: CASSQDGGAQNF. The DNA of the CDR3 is TGTGCCAGCAGCCAAGATGGAGGAGCCCAGAACTTC. Full variable domain (missing parts from reference TRBV14 and TRBJ2-7): EAGVTQFPSHSVIEKGQTVTLRCDPISGHDNLYWYRRVMGKEIKFLLHFVKESKQDESGMPNNRFLAERTGGTYSTLKVQPAELEDSGVYFCASSQDGGAQNFGPGTRLTVT.

This sequence joins TRBV30 and TRBJ1-1; 10 nucleotides line up with TRBD1. Germline V CDR1 and CDR2: GTSNPN, SVGIG (reference sequence). V lost 2 bases, J lost 4 bases, and 4 bases stayed unmatched. The CDR3 extends over 14 amino acids. CDR3 coding DNA: TGTGCCTGGAGTATCCGGACAGGGGGCACTGAAGCTTTCTTT. This codes for CAWSIRTGGTEAFF.

This chain joins TRBV30 and TRBJ1-2, with unresolved D. V was shortened by 3 bases and J by 7 bases, with 12 bases between the two germline ends. CDR1 is GTSNPN and CDR2 is SVGIG in the germline V gene (reference sequence). The CDR3 is 12 residues long. The chain's CDR3 is CAWRETLRGYTF. CDR3 sequence (DNA): TGTGCCTGGAGGGAGACACTACGTGGCTACACCTTC.

This clone was picked up a small number of times. The V call is TRBV7-9, the J call TRBJ1-6; a weak D match, TRBD1 (5 bases). Germline values: CDR1 SEHNR, CDR2 FQNEAQ (reference sequence). The CDR3 loop spans 14 amino acids. V was pared by 5 bases and J by 6 bases, with 11 bases between. CDR3 nucleotide sequence: TGTGCCAGCAGCCATGGACAAACTAATTCACCCCTCCACTTT. Protein: CASSHGQTNSPLHF. Supplemented by reference TRBV7-9 and TRBJ1-6, the full variable domain reads DTGVSQNPRHKITKRGQNVTFRCDPISEHNRLYWYRQTLGQGPEFLTYFQNEAQLEKSRLLSDRFSAERPKGSFSTLEIQRTEQGDSAMYLCASSHGQTNSPLHFGNGTRLTVT.

The chain joins TRBV9 to TRBJ1-5; D is undetermined. This CDR3 has 13 residues. The germline gives CDR1 SGDLS, CDR2 YYNGEE. The V end lost 4 bases, the J end lost 0 bases, and 5 bases lay between the germline ends. The CDR3 DNA reads TGTGCCAGCAGCTCCACTAGCAATCAGCCCCAGCATTTT. Translation: CASSSTSNQPQHF.

The chain recombines TRBV9 with TRBJ1-1; D is unclear. This CDR3 region has 14 residues. The germline gives CDR1 SGDLS, CDR2 YYNGEE. V shed 0 bases and J shed 1 base, with 7 bases lying between them. The CDR3 DNA is TGTGCCAGCAGCGTAGGGCCCGAGAACACTGAAGCTTTCTTT. Its protein is CASSVGPENTEAFF.

The chain combines TRBV29-1 with TRBJ1-2; D is unresolved. CDR1 is SQVTM, CDR2 ANQGSEA, per germline. Trimming shortened V by 6 bases and J by 11 bases, and 19 bases separated the two germline ends. The CDR3 totals 12 residues. The CDR3 sequence: CSVFGRPSTYTF. CDR3 coding DNA: TGCAGCGTATTCGGACGGCCATCGACGTACACCTTC. Combining the CDR3 with reference TRBV29-1 and TRBJ1-2 gives the whole variable domain SAVISQKPSRDICQRGTSLTIQCQVDSQVTMMFWYRQQPGQSLTLIATANQGSEATYESGFVIDKFPISRPNLTFSTLTVSNMSPEDSSIYLCSVFGRPSTYTFGSGTRLTVV.

Written as DNA, the CDR3 is TGTGCCAGCAGTGAACAGGGCAGGCAGAGGAACACTGAAGCTTTCTTT. Its protein product is CASSEQGRQRNTEAFF. The chain joins TRBV6-1 to TRBJ1-1; the D gene is possibly TRBD1 (5 bases). Germline V lookup: CDR1 MNHNS, CDR2 SASEGT. This CDR3 has 16 residues. The V and J ends lost 2 bases and 1 base respectively, with 14 bases between them.

The chain combines TRBV7-2 with TRBJ2-7; tentatively, D is TRBD2 (5 bases). The CDR3 totals 14 residues. The ends were cut back, 3 bases at V and 0 bases at J, with 9 bases in the middle. Germline CDR1 SGHTA, CDR2 FQGNSA. DNA for the CDR3: TGTGCCAGCAGCTTCCAGCGGAGCTCCTACGAGCAGTACTTC. This codes for CASSFQRSSYEQYF.